The 27 T cell receptor beta chains below were found in one sample sequenced in a study of T cell responses to AZD1222 COVID-19 vaccine. Only in-frame clones appear in the TCRdb table, and some are missing; sequencing was by immunoSEQ multiplex PCR. This sample has approximately 170,000 clones, with around 90% found just once. The specimen was peripheral blood, collected 28 days after the second AZD1222 dose. The receptors shown here come from an adult who received the AZD1222 COVID-19 vaccine.

The chain carries TRBV13 and TRBJ1-4; maybe TRBD1 (6 bases). Deletions cut 5 bases from V and 7 bases from J, with 11 bases between. The CDR3 has 13 amino acids. CDR1 is PRHDT, CDR2 FYEKMQ, per germline (reference sequence). DNA for the CDR3: TGTGCCAGCAGCCCGGACAGCCGTGAAAAACTGTTTTTT. This translates into CASSPDSREKLFF.

The rearrangement links TRBV7-9 to TRBJ2-1; D is possibly TRBD1 (6 bases). Germline V gene sequence: CDR1 SEHNR, CDR2 FQNEAQ (reference sequence). There are 15 residues in the CDR3. The V end lost 1 base, the J end lost 6 bases, and 13 bases lay between the germline ends. CDR3 sequence: CASSLVTGASNEQFF. In nucleotides, the CDR3 is TGTGCCAGCAGCTTAGTGACAGGCGCCTCCAATGAGCAGTTCTTC.

The chain employs TRBV7-9 and TRBJ1-2, with D possibly TRBD1 on 5 matching bases. V was clipped by 7 bases and J by 0 bases, with 15 bases between them. Per germline, CDR1 SEHNR and CDR2 FQNEAQ (reference sequence). The CDR3 is 15 residues long. This chain's CDR3 is CASTNGGGANYGYTF. The CDR3, as DNA: TGTGCCAGCACCAACGGGGGGGGAGCTAACTATGGCTACACCTTC.

This rearrangement joins TRBV7-9 to TRBJ1-1; the match to TRBD1 covers 7 bases. CDR3 length: 15 amino acids. V was pared by 2 bases and J by 3 bases, with 6 bases of the junction left unmatched. CDR1 and CDR2 (germline): SEHNR, FQNEAQ (reference sequence). CDR3 loop: CASSLPETGHTEAFF. The CDR3 DNA sequence: TGTGCCAGCAGCTTACCCGAGACAGGGCACACTGAAGCTTTCTTT.

This clone was picked up one time. V usage is TRBV11-2 and J usage is TRBJ1-1; 8 bases are a match to TRBD1. The ends lost 0 bases at V and 11 bases at J; junction bases unmatched: 11. The CDR3 is made up of 15 amino acids. CDR1 and CDR2 (germline): SGHAT, FQNNGV. The CDR3 loop is CASSLEGTGGLVAFF. CDR3 coding DNA: TGTGCCAGCAGCTTAGAGGGAACAGGGGGGTTAGTGGCTTTCTTT.

This chain joins TRBV27 and TRBJ1-2; TRBD1 matches 7 bases. CDR1 is MNHEY, CDR2 SMNVEV, per germline (reference sequence). This CDR3 contains 14 residues. V lost 6 bases to trimming and J lost 5 bases; unmatched junction nucleotides: 9. CDR3: CASRPMDRRYGYTF. The CDR3 coding sequence is TGTGCCAGCAGGCCAATGGACAGGAGGTATGGCTACACCTTC.

The chain uses TRBV10-3 and TRBJ1-6; D gene ambiguous. The V and J ends lost 5 bases and 0 bases respectively, with 8 bases between them. Germline CDR1 ENHRY, CDR2 SYGVKD. CDR3 size: 15 residues. CDR3 bases: TGTGCCATCAGTATGAAGAGCTCCTATAATTCACCCCTCCACTTT. Encoded protein: CAISMKSSYNSPLHF.

The CDR3 coding sequence is TGCGCCAGCAGCTCGAACTGGGACAGAACGTACAATGAGCAGTTCTTC. Protein: CASSSNWDRTYNEQFF. V is TRBV5-1 and J is TRBJ2-1; 7 nucleotides align to TRBD1. The CDR3 has 16 amino acids. Germline CDR1 SGHRS, CDR2 YFSETQ. The junction had 10 bases not matched to a gene; V was cut back by 3 bases and J by 4 bases.

The chain links TRBV7-7 to TRBJ2-5; the D call may be TRBD1 or TRBD2 (5 bases each). CDR3 length: 14 residues. CDR1 is SSHAT and CDR2 is FNYEAQ in the germline V gene (reference sequence). Deletions cut 0 bases from V and 5 bases from J, with 10 bases between. The CDR3 here is CASSLAMGRETQYF. CDR3 DNA: TGTGCCAGCAGCTTAGCTATGGGACGGGAGACCCAGTACTTC.

The chain joins TRBV5-4 to TRBJ2-7; 9 bases fit TRBD1. Germline values: CDR1 SGHNT, CDR2 YYREEE (reference sequence). The V gene end was trimmed by 9 bases and the J gene end by 5 bases; junction bases not matched to a gene: 9. This CDR3 region has 13 residues. The CDR3 sequence is CATSQGARDEQYF. In DNA form, the CDR3 reads TGTGCCACCTCACAGGGGGCAAGGGACGAGCAGTACTTC.

The chain has TRBV7-3 and TRBJ2-2; tentative D call: TRBD1 (6 bases). The CDR3 covers 16 residues. The V end lost 5 bases, the J end lost 1 base, and 14 bases lay between the germline ends. Germline CDR1 is SGHTA and CDR2 is FQGTGA. The CDR3 DNA reads as TGTGCCAGCAGCAAAACAGGGCCCCAGAACACCGGGGAGCTGTTTTTT. This sequence encodes CASSKTGPQNTGELFF.

The chain carries TRBV30 and TRBJ1-6; a weak D match, TRBD1 (6 bases). Germline CDR1 and CDR2: GTSNPN and SVGIG (reference sequence). This CDR3 contains 14 residues. Trimming took 3 bases from V and 5 from J, leaving 11 bases between them. CDR3: CAWSAGQDNSPLHF. CDR3 sequence (DNA): TGTGCCTGGAGCGCGGGACAAGATAATTCACCCCTCCACTTT.

The rearrangement joins TRBV7-3 to TRBJ2-2; 10 bases line up with TRBD1. The junction had 8 bases not matched to a gene; V was cut back by 2 bases and J by 2 bases. The CDR3 is made up of 18 amino acids. CDR1 and CDR2 from the germline V gene are SGHTA and FQGTGA. The CDR3 protein is CASSLETGTGANTGELFF. The CDR3 DNA sequence: TGTGCCAGCAGCTTAGAAACCGGGACAGGGGCCAACACCGGGGAGCTGTTTTTT. The variable domain in full, completed from reference TRBV7-3 and TRBJ2-2, reads GAGVSQTPSNKVTEKGKYVELRCDPISGHTALYWYRQSLGQGPEFLIYFQGTGAADDSGLPNDRFFAVRPEGSVSTLKIQRTERGDSAVYLCASSLETGTGANTGELFFGEGSRLTVL.

The V call is TRBV27, the J call TRBJ2-7; no definite D call. The CDR3 totals 13 residues. Trimming removed 6 bases at V and 3 bases at J, with 12 bases between. Germline V gives CDR1 MNHEY, CDR2 SMNVEV (reference sequence). CDR3 sequence (DNA): TGTGCCAGCAGGGGCGGTGTCATCTACGAGCAGTACTTC. Amino acid sequence: CASRGGVIYEQYF.

The chain has TRBV11-2 and TRBJ1-4; no definite D call. Looked up from germline, CDR1 is SGHAT and CDR2 is FQNNGV. CDR3 length equals 15 residues. Trimming stripped 6 bases from V and 3 bases from J, with 14 bases between. The CDR3, as DNA: TGTGCCAGCAGTACTCTGGGCCACGCTAATGAAAAACTGTTTTTT. This codes for CASSTLGHANEKLFF.

The J gene is TRBJ2-5, the V gene TRBV19; TRBD1 might be the D (6 bases). Trimming left V 9 bases short and J 5 bases short, with 10 bases between. The CDR3 is made up of 11 amino acids. Germline V gene data show CDR1 as LNHDA and CDR2 as SQIVND (reference sequence). CDR3 amino acids: CASETGETQYF. Written as DNA, the CDR3 is TGTGCCAGCGAGACAGGCGAGACCCAGTACTTC. Supplemented by reference TRBV19 and TRBJ2-5, the full variable domain reads DGGITQSPKYLFRKEGQNVTLSCEQNLNHDAMYWYRQDPGQGLRLIYYSQIVNDFQKGDIAEGYSVSREKKESFPLTVTSAQKNPTAFYLCASETGETQYFGPGTRLLVL.

The V call is TRBV7-3, the J call TRBJ2-6; D remains unclear. V lost 0 bases and J 8 bases, leaving 11 bases between the germline ends. Germline V gene data show CDR1 as SGHTA and CDR2 as FQGTGA. The length of the CDR3 is 15 residues. CDR3 DNA: TGTGCCAGCAGCTTAACGGATAATGGACCCAACGTCCTGACTTTC. It encodes CASSLTDNGPNVLTF.

The V call is TRBV19, the J call TRBJ1-4; D call uncertain. Germline V lookup: CDR1 LNHDA, CDR2 SQIVND (reference sequence). The V end lost 9 bases, the J end lost 0 bases, and 8 bases lay between the germline ends. The CDR3 consists of 13 residues. The CDR3 sequence: CASRVSTNEKLFF. The CDR3 coding sequence is TGTGCCAGCCGCGTCTCAACTAATGAAAAACTGTTTTTT.

This clone was seen a single time. The gene calls are TRBV19 and TRBJ1-4; 7 bases align to TRBD1. The CDR3 loop spans 14 amino acids. Trimming at V came to 7 bases and at J to 5 bases, leaving 7 bases not matched to a gene. Germline assignment: CDR1 LNHDA and CDR2 SQIVND (reference sequence). The CDR3 DNA reads TGTGCCAGTACCAGGACAGGATCAAATGAAAAACTGTTTTTT. Translated, it gives CASTRTGSNEKLFF.

The gene calls are TRBV10-3 and TRBJ2-7; TRBD1 aligns across 9 bases. The germline V gene encodes CDR1 ENHRY and CDR2 SYGVKD. CDR3 length: 13 amino acids. V trimming: 9 bases; J trimming: 0 bases; junction bases outside the gene matches: 3. CDR3 sequence reads: CAIRTGDSYEQYF. For the CDR3, the DNA is TGTGCCATACGGACAGGGGACTCCTACGAGCAGTACTTC.

The chain uses TRBV6-2 or TRBV6-3 and TRBJ2-5; unclear D gene. V dropped 4 bases and J dropped 5 bases, with 14 bases sitting between them. The CDR3 covers 14 residues. Germline CDR1 is MNHEY and CDR2 is SVGEGT. The CDR3 sequence: CASSFQAPRETQYF. In DNA form, the CDR3 reads TGTGCCAGCAGTTTCCAGGCCCCGAGGGAGACCCAGTACTTC.

The rearrangement links TRBV11-3 to TRBJ1-5; D is unresolved. The V end lost 0 bases, the J end lost 3 bases, and 12 bases lay between the germline ends. The CDR3 runs to 16 residues. In germline, CDR1 is SGHNT, CDR2 YENEEA. Here the CDR3 reads CASSLEPLGNNQPQHF. The CDR3 coding sequence is TGTGCCAGCAGCTTAGAACCCCTGGGTAACAATCAGCCCCAGCATTTT.

This rearrangement joins TRBV5-1 to TRBJ1-1, with a possible D match to TRBD1 (5 bases). The germline CDR1 and CDR2 sequences are SGHRS and YFSETQ. V lost 1 base to trimming and J lost 1 base, with 8 bases between them. The CDR3 sequence is 14 residues long. CDR3 nucleotides: TGCGCCAGCAGCTTGAGTCAGGGGAACACTGAAGCTTTCTTT. It encodes CASSLSQGNTEAFF.

This chain links TRBV29-1 with TRBJ2-7; 9 positions agree with TRBD1. The ends lost 5 bases at V and 1 base at J; junction bases unmatched: 6. The germline V gene encodes CDR1 SQVTM and CDR2 ANQGSEA. There are 14 residues in the CDR3. CDR3 residues: CSVKYGTGSYEQYF. The CDR3 nucleotides read TGCAGCGTTAAGTACGGGACAGGGTCCTACGAGCAGTACTTC.

The chain uses TRBV5-4 and TRBJ2-5, with D perhaps TRBD2 (5 bases). Germline V gene lookup returns CDR1 SGHNT and CDR2 YYREEE (reference sequence). Trimming removed 0 bases from V and 0 bases from J, with 6 bases in between. CDR3 length: 14 amino acids. The CDR3 sequence is CASSLVDYQETQYF. CDR3 DNA sequence: TGTGCCAGCAGCTTGGTGGACTACCAAGAGACCCAGTACTTC.

V gene TRBV5-4 combines with J gene TRBJ2-5; 8 bases agree with TRBD1. Germline CDR1 is SGHNT and CDR2 is YYREEE (reference sequence). The V gene end was trimmed by 4 bases and the J gene end by 5 bases; junction bases not matched to a gene: 7. The CDR3 is 14 residues long. Written as DNA, the CDR3 is TGTGCCAGCAGCCAGACAGGGGAAGGCGAGACCCAGTACTTC. Translation gives CASSQTGEGETQYF. Looking up the rest from reference TRBV5-4 and TRBJ2-5 gives the full variable domain: ETGVTQSPTHLIKTRGQQVTLRCSSQSGHNTVSWYQQALGQGPQFIFQYYREEENGRGNFPPRFSGLQFPNYSSELNVNALELDDSALYLCASSQTGEGETQYFGPGTRLLVL.

J is TRBJ2-4 and V is TRBV4-3; possibly TRBD1 for D (6 bases). The V and J ends lost 4 bases and 6 bases respectively, with 22 bases between them. Germline V gene sequence: CDR1 LGHNA, CDR2 YSLEER. The CDR3 extends over 17 amino acids. The CDR3 nucleotides are TGCGCCAGCAGCCTCCATTGGGGGCAGGGAAAGATAAACATTCAGTACTTC. Residues: CASSLHWGQGKINIQYF.